The 30 T cell receptor beta chains below were found in one sample sequenced in a study of blood T cell repertoires in COVID-19. Produced via immunoSEQ multiplex PCR; TCRdb's table is partial and in-frame only. The data hold about 70,000 clones, with roughly 79% observed a single time. What was sequenced was peripheral blood. These receptors all stem from a woman in her sixties or seventies with acute or convalescent COVID-19.

This chain links TRBV6-5 with TRBJ2-7, with 11 bases aligning to TRBD1. V lost 5 bases to trimming and J lost 5 bases; unmatched junction nucleotides: 2. The CDR3 is 13 amino acids. Germline loops: CDR1 MNHEY, CDR2 SVGAGI. This CDR3 reads CASSRTGGNEQYF. CDR3 coding DNA: TGTGCCAGCAGTCGGACAGGGGGCAACGAGCAGTACTTC.

This clone occurred a few times. This chain uses TRBV6-2 or TRBV6-3 with TRBJ2-7; 7 nucleotides agree with TRBD1. This CDR3 region has 15 residues. Germline trimming cut 1 base from V and 0 bases from J; bases unmatched to any gene: 3. Looked up from germline, CDR1 is MNHEY and CDR2 is SVGEGT. The CDR3 coding sequence is TGTGCCAGCAGTTACTTCCGGGACAGCTCCTACGAGCAGTACTTC. It is translated as CASSYFRDSSYEQYF.

The chain has TRBV5-1 and TRBJ2-1; TRBD2 matches 14 bases. CDR1 and CDR2 (germline): SGHRS, YFSETQ. The CDR3 has 18 amino acids. Trimming at V came to 0 bases and at J to 4 bases, leaving 6 bases not matched to a gene. The CDR3 DNA reads TGCGCCAGCAGCTTGGCGGGACTAGCGGGGGCTCGATACAATGAGCAGTTCTTC. Its translation: CASSLAGLAGARYNEQFF.

V is TRBV7-9 and J is TRBJ2-3, with a weak D call TRBD2 (5 bases). Trimming cost V 5 bases and J 1 base, with 10 bases left between them. This CDR3 comprises 14 residues. Germline V lookup: CDR1 SEHNR, CDR2 FQNEAQ (reference sequence). CDR3 coding DNA: TGTGCCAGCAGCCTAACTAGGGGCACAGATACGCAGTATTTT. Translated: CASSLTRGTDTQYF. The entire variable domain, with the rest obtained from reference TRBV7-9 and TRBJ2-3, is as follows: DTGVSQNPRHKITKRGQNVTFRCDPISEHNRLYWYRQTLGQGPEFLTYFQNEAQLEKSRLLSDRFSAERPKGSFSTLEIQRTEQGDSAMYLCASSLTRGTDTQYFGPGTRLTVL.

V is TRBV5-6 and J is TRBJ1-2; 11 bases line up with TRBD1. Germline lookup yields CDR1 SGHDT and CDR2 YYEEEE. This CDR3 comprises 16 residues. V shed 4 bases, J shed 9 bases, and the junction held 14 bases outside the gene matches. This CDR3 reads CASSKDRGRLKGSYTF. The CDR3, as DNA: TGTGCCAGCAGCAAGGACAGGGGGCGCTTAAAGGGAAGCTACACCTTC.

The DNA of the CDR3 is TGTGCCTGCCCCCGGGGGTATGGCTACACCTTC. Its protein is CACPRGYGYTF. The rearrangement uses TRBV30 and TRBJ1-2; D perhaps matches TRBD1 (5 bases). The CDR3 consists of 11 residues. The ends were cut back, 6 bases at V and 5 bases at J, with 10 bases in the middle. CDR1 and CDR2 (germline): GTSNPN, SVGIG (reference sequence).

The chain joins TRBV12-5 to TRBJ1-6; 8 bases fit TRBD1. Trimming cost V 6 bases and J 7 bases; bases outside gene matches: 11. This CDR3 comprises 16 residues. From germline, CDR1 is LGHNT and CDR2 FRNRAP. CDR3 DNA: TGTGCTAGTGGCACAGACAGGGGAGGTCCAAATTCACCCCTCCACTTT. This gives the protein CASGTDRGGPNSPLHF.

The rearrangement uses TRBV6-6 and TRBJ1-5, with no clear D. The CDR3 runs 16 residues. V dropped 2 bases and J dropped 2 bases, with 13 bases sitting between them. Germline CDR1 is MNHNY and CDR2 is SVGAGI (reference sequence). The CDR3 sequence: CASSYTSPGGNQPQHF. CDR3 sequence (DNA): TGTGCCAGCAGTTACACCAGCCCCGGGGGCAATCAGCCCCAGCATTTT.

The chain combines TRBV9 with TRBJ1-6; 9 bases agree with TRBD1. The CDR3 totals 15 residues. Unmatched junction bases numbered 4, after V lost 0 bases and J lost 9 bases. Germline V gene sequence: CDR1 SGDLS, CDR2 YYNGEE. This CDR3 reads CASSVAGTGSSPLHF. The CDR3 DNA follows: TGTGCCAGCAGCGTAGCAGGGACAGGGTCTTCACCCCTCCACTTT.

The chain links TRBV5-1 to TRBJ2-7; TRBD1 aligns across 11 bases. V shed 4 bases and J 3 bases; nucleotides not matched to a gene: 9. Germline CDR1 and CDR2: SGHRS and YFSETQ. The CDR3 is 16 residues long. CDR3 region: CASSLRAGQGVYEQYF. The CDR3 coding sequence is TGCGCCAGCAGCCTAAGAGCGGGACAGGGGGTCTACGAGCAGTACTTC.

CDR3 protein: CASSLDSFSYEQYF. CDR3 coding DNA: TGTGCCAGCAGCTTAGACAGTTTCTCCTACGAGCAGTACTTC. V is TRBV11-2 and J is TRBJ2-7; D is ambiguous. Germline CDR1 SGHAT, CDR2 FQNNGV. CDR3 length: 14 amino acids. Trimming removed 0 bases at V and 0 bases at J, with 6 bases between.

This chain links TRBV4-1 with TRBJ1-1, with D hard to call. The CDR3 contains 14 residues. Germline V CDR1 and CDR2: MGHRA, YSYEKL. The germline V and J ends were trimmed by 0 bases and 7 bases, with 12 bases remaining between them. The CDR3 spells CASSQDLHTNEAFF. The CDR3 DNA follows: TGCGCCAGCAGCCAAGACTTGCATACTAATGAAGCTTTCTTT.

The rearrangement links TRBV7-9 to TRBJ1-1; D ambiguous. Germline V gives CDR1 SEHNR, CDR2 FQNEAQ (reference sequence). Trimming left V 3 bases short and J 6 bases short, with 14 bases between. The CDR3 is 14 residues long. The CDR3 DNA reads TGTGCCAGCAGCTTCGACCCCGGAGTCCCTGAAGCTTTCTTT. It specifies CASSFDPGVPEAFF.

This sequence joins TRBV5-6 and TRBJ1-1; D not resolved. V was trimmed by 1 base and J by 7 bases, leaving 11 bases between them. The CDR3 extends over 13 amino acids. CDR1 is SGHDT, CDR2 YYEEEE, per germline. CDR3 sequence reads: CASSLYGEREAFF. CDR3 coding DNA: TGTGCCAGCAGCTTGTACGGGGAACGTGAAGCTTTCTTT.

The chain is built from TRBV6-1 and TRBJ1-5; no definite D call. CDR1 and CDR2 (germline): MNHNS, SASEGT. Trimming left V 1 base short and J 0 bases short, with 10 bases between. This CDR3 region has 16 residues. CDR3 sequence: CASSEGPGYSNQPQHF. CDR3 nucleotide sequence: TGTGCCAGCAGTGAAGGCCCCGGGTATAGCAATCAGCCCCAGCATTTT.

The chain joins TRBV27 to TRBJ2-1, with D perhaps matching TRBD1 (5 bases). V shed 3 bases and J shed 3 bases, with 9 bases lying between them. The CDR3 contains 14 residues. CDR1 is MNHEY, CDR2 SMNVEV, per germline (reference sequence). Written as DNA, the CDR3 is TGTGCCAGCAGTTTTAGGGGAAGCTACAATGAGCAGTTCTTC. Its protein is CASSFRGSYNEQFF.

The V and J genes are TRBV28 and TRBJ2-6; TRBD1 agrees at 8 bases. V lost 6 bases, J lost 0 bases, and 13 bases stayed unmatched. CDR1 and CDR2 (germline): MDHEN, SYDVKM. CDR3 length: 19 amino acids. DNA of the CDR3: TGTGCCAGCAGCCATTCTTGGACAGGGCCCAGCTCTGGGGCCAACGTCCTGACTTTC. Translating it yields CASSHSWTGPSSGANVLTF.

The V call is TRBV6-5, the J call TRBJ2-5, with a weak D call TRBD1 (5 bases). Germline V gives CDR1 MNHEY, CDR2 SVGAGI. V was clipped by 2 bases and J by 5 bases, with 18 bases between them. The CDR3 runs 16 residues. The CDR3 DNA follows: TGTGCCAGCAGTTACGACCCTCCAGGGAAAGAGGAGACCCAGTACTTC. Translated: CASSYDPPGKEETQYF.

The chain recombines TRBV7-2 with TRBJ2-3; D possibly corresponds to TRBD1 (5 bases). The CDR3 is 14 residues long. V was pared by 1 base and J by 2 bases, with 7 bases between. Germline assignment: CDR1 SGHTA and CDR2 FQGNSA. CDR3 protein: CASSLGQITDTQYF. Written as DNA, the CDR3 is TGTGCCAGCAGCTTAGGACAGATCACAGATACGCAGTATTTT. Together with reference TRBV7-2 and TRBJ2-3, the CDR3 gives the full variable domain: GAGVSQSPSNKVTEKGKDVELRCDPISGHTALYWYRQSLGQGLEFLIYFQGNSAPDKSGLPSDRFSAERTGGSVSTLTIQRTQQEDSAVYLCASSLGQITDTQYFGPGTRLTVL.

The chain employs TRBV7-9 and TRBJ1-1; D unclear. This CDR3 contains 12 residues. The germline V gene encodes CDR1 SEHNR and CDR2 FQNEAQ (reference sequence). Trimming stripped 4 bases from V and 4 bases from J, with 7 bases between. The CDR3 loop reads CASSSEGTEAFF. The CDR3 DNA sequence: TGTGCCAGCAGCTCTGAGGGCACTGAAGCTTTCTTT.

The sample holds one count of this clone. The genes are TRBV6-5 and TRBJ1-6; 8 bases map to TRBD1. CDR3 length: 14 amino acids. V lost 6 bases, J lost 9 bases, and 7 bases stayed unmatched. The germline gives CDR1 MNHEY, CDR2 SVGAGI. CDR3 in amino acids: CASRWTGNSSPLHF. The CDR3 coding sequence is TGTGCCAGCAGGTGGACAGGGAATTCTTCACCCCTCCACTTT.

The chain has TRBV27 and TRBJ1-1; 8 nucleotides agree with TRBD1. The CDR3 spans 13 residues. Germline trimming cut 7 bases from V and 4 bases from J; bases unmatched to any gene: 5. CDR1 MNHEY and CDR2 SMNVEV come from the germline V gene (reference sequence). The CDR3: CASTLQGGTEAFF. Written as DNA, the CDR3 is TGTGCCAGCACCTTACAGGGGGGCACTGAAGCTTTCTTT.

This clone was counted a single time. This chain links TRBV5-6 with TRBJ2-7; 8 nucleotides match TRBD1. V dropped 1 base and J dropped 0; count of bases not matched to a gene: 6. This CDR3 comprises 16 residues. Germline V lookup: CDR1 SGHDT, CDR2 YYEEEE. This CDR3 reads CASSLTAGGISYEQYF. CDR3 bases: TGTGCCAGCAGCTTGACGGCAGGGGGCATCTCCTACGAGCAGTACTTC. Full variable domain (remainder filled in from reference TRBV5-6 and TRBJ2-7): DAGVTQSPTHLIKTRGQQVTLRCSPKSGHDTVSWYQQALGQGPQFIFQYYEEEERQRGNFPDRFSGHQFPNYSSELNVNALLLGDSALYLCASSLTAGGISYEQYFGPGTRLTVT.

The gene calls are TRBV11-3 and TRBJ2-1; TRBD2 agrees at 15 bases. V dropped 5 bases and J dropped 7; count of bases not matched to a gene: 6. Germline-derived CDR1 and CDR2 are SGHNT and YENEEA. The CDR3 contains 16 residues. CDR3 loop: CASSPGLAGGRNEQFF. In DNA, the CDR3 is TGTGCCAGCAGCCCCGGACTAGCGGGGGGGCGGAATGAGCAGTTCTTC. The variable domain in full, with the rest retrieved from reference TRBV11-3 and TRBJ2-1, is EAGVVQSPRYKIIEKKQPVAFWCNPISGHNTLYWYLQNLGQGPELLIRYENEEAVDDSQLPKDRFSAERLKGVDSTLKIQPAELGDSAVYLCASSPGLAGGRNEQFFGPGTRLTVL.

The chain links TRBV29-1 to TRBJ1-1; D is uncertain. This CDR3 has 11 residues. CDR1 is SQVTM and CDR2 is ANQGSEA in the germline V gene. The V end was cut by 6 bases, the J end by 6 bases, with 11 bases between. The CDR3 is CSVTYGPEAFF. The CDR3 DNA follows: TGCAGCGTCACCTATGGGCCTGAAGCTTTCTTT.

V is TRBV3-1 (or the pseudogene TRBV3-2) and J is TRBJ2-7; the D gene is possibly TRBD1 (5 bases). The CDR3 consists of 13 residues. Trimming cost V 4 bases and J 6 bases, with 13 bases left between them. Per germline, CDR1 LGHDT and CDR2 YNNKEL (reference sequence). The CDR3 bases are TGTGCCAGCAGCCGTTTGTCAGGGCTCGAGCAGTACTTC. It encodes CASSRLSGLEQYF.

The chain is built from TRBV5-6 and TRBJ1-6; 11 bases match TRBD1. Trimming cost V 4 bases and J 8 bases; bases outside gene matches: 14. The germline CDR1 and CDR2 sequences are SGHDT and YYEEEE. CDR3 size: 18 residues. The CDR3 is CASSPLTGQGARDSPLHF. The CDR3 coding sequence is TGTGCCAGCAGCCCCCTCACTGGACAGGGGGCAAGGGATTCACCCCTCCACTTT.

V and J are TRBV9 and TRBJ2-1; 8 bases are shared with TRBD2. This CDR3 region has 14 residues. Germline assignment: CDR1 SGDLS and CDR2 YYNGEE. The ends lost 2 bases at V and 4 bases at J; junction bases unmatched: 2. DNA of the CDR3: TGTGCCAGCAGCGTTGCTAGCGGGTACAATGAGCAGTTCTTC. Amino acids: CASSVASGYNEQFF.

The chain links TRBV27 to TRBJ2-7, with TRBD1 matching over 9 bases. This CDR3 is built from 14 residues. Germline V gene sequence: CDR1 MNHEY, CDR2 SMNVEV (reference sequence). V shed 4 bases and J 6 bases; nucleotides not matched to a gene: 7. The chain's CDR3 is CASSSGQGFFEQYF. In DNA, the CDR3 is TGTGCCAGCAGTTCGGGACAGGGTTTTTTCGAGCAGTACTTC.

The rearrangement uses TRBV6-5 and TRBJ1-4; D gene unclear. V lost 4 bases, J lost 1 base, and 7 bases lay in between. CDR1 and CDR2 (germline): MNHEY, SVGAGI. This CDR3 contains 14 residues. CDR3 DNA: TGTGCCAGCAGTTCGGGAGGAACTAATGAAAAACTGTTTTTT. It is translated as CASSSGGTNEKLFF.